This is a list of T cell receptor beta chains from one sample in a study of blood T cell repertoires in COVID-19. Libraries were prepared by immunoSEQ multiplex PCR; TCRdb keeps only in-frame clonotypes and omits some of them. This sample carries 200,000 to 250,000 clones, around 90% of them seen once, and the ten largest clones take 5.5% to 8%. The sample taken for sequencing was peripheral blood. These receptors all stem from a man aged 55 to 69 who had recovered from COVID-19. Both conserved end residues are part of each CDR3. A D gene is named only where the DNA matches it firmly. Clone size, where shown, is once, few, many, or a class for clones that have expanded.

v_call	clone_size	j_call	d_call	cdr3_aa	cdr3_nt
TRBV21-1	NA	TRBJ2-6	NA	CASSKVMRPGANVLTF	TGTGCCAGCAGCAAAGTCATGCGGCCCGGGGCCAACGTCCTGACTTTC
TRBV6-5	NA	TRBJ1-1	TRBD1	CASRGTGAGTEAFF	TGTGCCAGCAGGGGGACAGGGGCGGGCACTGAAGCTTTCTTT
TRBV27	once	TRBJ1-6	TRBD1	CASRAGGVYNSPLHF	TGTGCCAGCAGGGCAGGGGGCGTCTATAATTCACCCCTCCACTTT
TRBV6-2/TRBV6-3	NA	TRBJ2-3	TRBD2	CASSPPVTSGGLGRQYF	TGTGCCAGCAGTCCCCCTGTTACTAGCGGGGGCCTCGGGAGGCAGTATTTT
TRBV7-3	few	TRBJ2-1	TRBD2	CASSLREASGFSSYNEQFF	TGTGCCAGCAGCTTAAGAGAGGCTAGCGGATTTAGCTCCTACAATGAGCAGTTCTTC
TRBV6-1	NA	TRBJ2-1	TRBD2	CASSDLTSGAQGEQFF	TGTGCCAGCAGTGACCTAACTAGCGGGGCCCAGGGTGAGCAGTTCTTC
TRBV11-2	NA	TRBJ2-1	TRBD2	CASSVDASGEQFF	TGTGCCAGCAGCGTGGATGCTAGCGGTGAGCAGTTCTTC
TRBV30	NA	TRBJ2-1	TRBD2	CAWSTLLAGSYNEQFF	TGTGCCTGGAGTACCCTTCTAGCGGGATCCTACAATGAGCAGTTCTTC
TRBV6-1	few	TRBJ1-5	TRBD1	CASSEVAGGGQPQHF	TGTGCCAGCAGTGAAGTAGCAGGGGGCGGGCAGCCCCAGCATTTT
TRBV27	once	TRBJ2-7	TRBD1	CASSLSRTGPYEQYF	TGTGCCAGCAGTTTATCGCGGACAGGGCCGTACGAGCAGTACTTC
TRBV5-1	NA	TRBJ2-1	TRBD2	CASSLVIAGEQFF	TGCGCCAGCAGCTTGGTAATAGCGGGTGAGCAGTTCTTC
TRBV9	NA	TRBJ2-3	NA	CASKAATDTQYF	TGTGCCAGCAAAGCGGCCACAGATACGCAGTATTTT
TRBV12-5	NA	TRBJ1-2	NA	CASGWEGGYGYTF	TGTGCTAGTGGCTGGGAGGGAGGCTATGGCTACACCTTC
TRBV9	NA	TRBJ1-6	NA	CASSVGSNNSPLHF	TGTGCCAGCAGCGTAGGTAGCAATAATTCACCCCTCCACTTT
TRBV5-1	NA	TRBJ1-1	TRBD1	CASSFYRQGNTEAFF	TGCGCCAGCAGCTTCTACCGACAGGGGAACACTGAAGCTTTCTTT
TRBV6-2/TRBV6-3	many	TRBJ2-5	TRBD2	CASSYELAGKTQYF	TGTGCCAGCAGTTACGAACTAGCGGGCAAGACCCAGTACTTC
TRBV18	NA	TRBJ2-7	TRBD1	CASSPNTGTGYEQYF	TGTGCCAGCTCACCTAACACCGGGACAGGGTACGAGCAGTACTTC
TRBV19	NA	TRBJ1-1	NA	CASSILDTLNTEAFF	TGTGCCAGTAGTATTTTGGACACTTTGAACACTGAAGCTTTCTTT
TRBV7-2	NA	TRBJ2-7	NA	CASSLGPLEQYF	TGTGCCAGCAGCTTAGGGCCGCTCGAGCAGTACTTC
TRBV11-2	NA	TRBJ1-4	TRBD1	CASSYRGGGEKLFF	TGTGCCAGCAGCTACAGGGGAGGTGGAGAAAAACTGTTTTTT
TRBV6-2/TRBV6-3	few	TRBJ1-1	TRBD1	CASIYTGGGKTEAFF	TGTGCCAGCATTTATACAGGGGGCGGTAAGACTGAAGCTTTCTTT
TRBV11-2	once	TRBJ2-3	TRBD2	CASSTGLAGVSDTQYF	TGTGCCAGCAGCACGGGACTAGCGGGAGTGTCAGATACGCAGTATTTT
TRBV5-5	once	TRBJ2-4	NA	CASSFSQSLRNIQYF	TGTGCCAGCAGCTTTAGCCAGAGTCTGAGAAACATTCAGTACTTC